The text below deals with one TCR beta chain. Its antigen is unknown. One base away there is no much larger clone; base qualities are not given. Ends trimmed: V by 4 bases, J by 1 base; bases unmatched to a gene: 3. Via the germline V gene (reference sequence), CDR1 is LNHNV and CDR2 YYDKDF. CDR3 length: 15 amino acids, cysteine to phenylalanine. The kept DNA is CDR3 alone, 45 bases in frame from the first base. The method was the immunoSEQ multiplex PCR assay. In its TCRdb copy, this immuneACCESS table keeps in-frame sequences only and misses some clones. Where compared with another copy, unresolved V genes explain less than half of these, and the others have no known cause. Present in this sample are approximately 140,000 clones, more than 85% of which were seen just once. Roughly 9% of the sample rests with the top ten. The data were taken from a study of control samples from healthy donors and cancer patients (dated by TCRdb to the early 2020s).

The chain couples TRBV15 to TRBJ2-7; TRBD2 aligns with 11 central bases. Input material: blood. The sequence was collected from a woman under 40 in good health. The DNA sequence reads TGTGCCACCAGCACCGGGACTAGCGGATCCTACGAGCAGTACTTC. It specifies CATSTGTSGSYEQYF.